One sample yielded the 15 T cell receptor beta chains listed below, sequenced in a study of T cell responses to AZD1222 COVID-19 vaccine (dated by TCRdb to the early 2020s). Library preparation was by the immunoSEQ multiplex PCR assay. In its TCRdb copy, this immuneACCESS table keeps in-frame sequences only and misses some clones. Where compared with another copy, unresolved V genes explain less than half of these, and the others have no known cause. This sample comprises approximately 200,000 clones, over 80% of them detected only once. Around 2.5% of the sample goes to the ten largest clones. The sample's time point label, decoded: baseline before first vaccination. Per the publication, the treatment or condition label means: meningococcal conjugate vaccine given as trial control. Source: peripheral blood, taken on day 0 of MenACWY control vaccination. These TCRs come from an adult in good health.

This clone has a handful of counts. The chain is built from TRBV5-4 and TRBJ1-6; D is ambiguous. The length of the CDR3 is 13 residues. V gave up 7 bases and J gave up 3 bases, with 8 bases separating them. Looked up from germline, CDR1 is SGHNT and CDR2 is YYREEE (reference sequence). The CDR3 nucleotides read TGTGCCAGCCAGAACAGCTATAATTCACCCCTCCACTTT. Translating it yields CASQNSYNSPLHF.

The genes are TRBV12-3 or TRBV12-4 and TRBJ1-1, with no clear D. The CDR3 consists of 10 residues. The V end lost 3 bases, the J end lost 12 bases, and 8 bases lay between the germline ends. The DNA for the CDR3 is TGTGCCAGCAGTTTGGTAGTACCTTTCTTT. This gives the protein CASSLVVPFF.

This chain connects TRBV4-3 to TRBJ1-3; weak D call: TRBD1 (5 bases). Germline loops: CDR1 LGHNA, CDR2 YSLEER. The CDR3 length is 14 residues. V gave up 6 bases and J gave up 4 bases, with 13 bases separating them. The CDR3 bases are TGCGCCAGCAGTTCAACAGGCCTAGGAAACACCATATATTTT. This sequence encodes CASSSTGLGNTIYF.

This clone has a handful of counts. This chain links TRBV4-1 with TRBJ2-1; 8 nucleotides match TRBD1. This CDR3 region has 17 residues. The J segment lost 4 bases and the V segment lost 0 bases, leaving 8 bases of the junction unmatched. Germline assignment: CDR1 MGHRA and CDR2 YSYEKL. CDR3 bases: TGCGCCAGCAGCCAAGATGTTACGGGACAGGTTTACAATGAGCAGTTCTTC. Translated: CASSQDVTGQVYNEQFF.

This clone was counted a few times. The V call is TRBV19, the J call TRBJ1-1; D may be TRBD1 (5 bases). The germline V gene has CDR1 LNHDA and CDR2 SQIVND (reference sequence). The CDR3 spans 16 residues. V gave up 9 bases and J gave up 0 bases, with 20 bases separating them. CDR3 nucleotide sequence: TGTGCCAGCCAAAAAGCGGGGGGAGTATTGAACACTGAAGCTTTCTTT. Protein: CASQKAGGVLNTEAFF.

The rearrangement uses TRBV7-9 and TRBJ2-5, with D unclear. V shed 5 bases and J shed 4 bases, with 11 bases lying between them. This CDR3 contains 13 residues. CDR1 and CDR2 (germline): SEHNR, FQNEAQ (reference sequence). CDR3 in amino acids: CASSKVNIETQYF. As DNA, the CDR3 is TGTGCCAGCAGCAAGGTTAACATAGAGACCCAGTACTTC.

The CDR3 coding sequence is TGTGCCAGCAGCTTAAACAGGCCTCCTTCCTTGGGTGGGGCCAACGTCCTGACTTTC. Amino acid sequence: CASSLNRPPSLGGANVLTF. The chain uses TRBV7-2 and TRBJ2-6; D is perhaps TRBD1 (5 bases). This CDR3 is built from 19 residues. The V gene lost 2 bases and the J gene lost 3 bases, with 20 bases spanning the gap. In germline, CDR1 is SGHTA, CDR2 FQGNSA.

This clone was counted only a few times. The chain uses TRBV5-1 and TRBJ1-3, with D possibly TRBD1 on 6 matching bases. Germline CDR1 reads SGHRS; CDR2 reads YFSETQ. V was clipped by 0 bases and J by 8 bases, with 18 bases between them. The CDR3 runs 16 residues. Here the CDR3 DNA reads TGCGCCAGCAGCTTGGTGTTGTCAGGGGCCGGCGACACCATATATTTT. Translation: CASSLVLSGAGDTIYF.

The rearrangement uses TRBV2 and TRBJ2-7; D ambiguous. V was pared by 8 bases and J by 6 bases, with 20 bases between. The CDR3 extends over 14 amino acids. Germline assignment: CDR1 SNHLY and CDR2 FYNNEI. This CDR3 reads CASGVSQSLPEQYF. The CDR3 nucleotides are TGTGCCAGCGGGGTTTCCCAAAGTCTCCCCGAGCAGTACTTC.

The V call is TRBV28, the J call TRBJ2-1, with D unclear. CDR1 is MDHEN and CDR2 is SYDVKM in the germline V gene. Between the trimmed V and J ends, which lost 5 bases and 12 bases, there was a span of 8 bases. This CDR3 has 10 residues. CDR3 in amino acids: CASSLDPQFF. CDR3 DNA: TGTGCCAGCAGTCTCGATCCGCAGTTCTTC.

In DNA, the CDR3 is TGTGCCAGCAACTTGGGGCTAGGACAGGGGAATAGCGGTCCCTACAATGAGCAGTTCTTC. Its protein product is CASNLGLGQGNSGPYNEQFF. V usage is TRBV27 and J usage is TRBJ2-1; 9 bases are a match to TRBD1. Germline V gene lookup returns CDR1 MNHEY and CDR2 SMNVEV (reference sequence). CDR3 size: 20 residues. V gave up 7 bases and J gave up 2 bases; unmatched junction bases: 21.

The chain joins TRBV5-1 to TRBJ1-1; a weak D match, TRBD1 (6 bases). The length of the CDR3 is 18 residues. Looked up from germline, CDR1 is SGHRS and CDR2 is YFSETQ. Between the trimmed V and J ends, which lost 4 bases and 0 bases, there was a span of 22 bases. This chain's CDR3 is CASSPTISGVPMNTEAFF. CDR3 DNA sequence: TGCGCCAGCAGCCCTACCATATCAGGGGTCCCTATGAACACTGAAGCTTTCTTT.

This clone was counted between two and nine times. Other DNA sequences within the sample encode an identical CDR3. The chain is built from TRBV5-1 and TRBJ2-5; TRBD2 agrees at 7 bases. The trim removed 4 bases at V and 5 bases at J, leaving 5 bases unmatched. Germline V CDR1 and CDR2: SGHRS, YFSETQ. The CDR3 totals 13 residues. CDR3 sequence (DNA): TGCGCCAGCAGCCGGGGGGAGAAGGAGACCCAGTACTTC. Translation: CASSRGEKETQYF.

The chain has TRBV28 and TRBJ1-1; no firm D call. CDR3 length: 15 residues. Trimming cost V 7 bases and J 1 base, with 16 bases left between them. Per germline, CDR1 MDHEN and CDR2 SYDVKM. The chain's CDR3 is CASTYTGRQNTEAFF. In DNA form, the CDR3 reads TGTGCCAGCACCTACACTGGGAGGCAGAACACTGAAGCTTTCTTT. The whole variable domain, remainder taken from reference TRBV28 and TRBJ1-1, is DVKVTQSSRYLVKRTGEKVFLECVQDMDHENMFWYRQDPGLGLRLIYFSYDVKMKEKGDIPEGYSVSREKKERFSLILESASTNQTSMYLCASTYTGRQNTEAFFGQGTRLTVV.

This CDR3 reads CASSFYLSGSYGETQYF. CDR3 in DNA: TGTGCCAGCAGCTTCTACCTTAGCGGGAGCTATGGAGAGACCCAGTACTTC. The genes are TRBV5-4 and TRBJ2-5, with 9 bases aligning to TRBD2. Germline lookup yields CDR1 SGHNT and CDR2 YYREEE (reference sequence). The CDR3 loop spans 17 amino acids. The V gene end was trimmed by 2 bases and the J gene end by 4 bases; junction bases not matched to a gene: 12.